The clone carrying this T cell receptor (beta chain) showed up just a few times. The antigen is unknown. Amplification of TCR beta CDR3 regions was performed using RNA transcripts as template. In the first-round RT-PCR of the TCR CDR3, the HTBI primer set was used. A single record per CDR3 protein comes from TCRdb applying MiXCR to the multiplex PCR reads. The data show 550,000 to 650,000 distinct CDR3 sequences, 11% to 15% seen once. The data were taken from a study of T cells in Graves' hyperthyroidism and ophthalmopathy. About the research overall: Any treatment followed the collection of peripheral blood at initial diagnosis.

Germline V gene data show CDR1 as SEHNR and CDR2 as FQNEAQ (reference sequence). V was cut by 4 bases and J by 2 bases, with 11 bases left in between. CDR3 length: 14 residues. Regarding the study as a whole: Ophthalmopathy prediction by the model preceded onset by a median approximately six months. Researchers report that a 13 V-J model separated ophthalmopathy from stable hyperthyroidism.

PBMCs were collected from a roughly 9.7 ml volume of fresh peripheral blood. J is TRBJ2-5 and V is TRBV7-9; D not certain. The sequenced sample consisted of blood. The clonotype originates from a woman in her thirties or forties with Graves' hyperthyroidism. CDR3 in amino acids: CASSSFLGQETQYF. Here the CDR3 DNA reads TGTGCCAGCAGCTCCTTTCTCGGGCAAGAGACCCAGTACTTC.